What follows are 21 T cell receptor beta chains derived from one specimen sequenced in a study of shared clonotypes between healthy human individuals (dated by TCRdb to 2020 to 2022). For the CD8 naive samples, CD45RO-negative cells were positively selected for CCR7, yielding a CD45RA+CCR7+ population from which TemRA cells were excluded. Libraries were prepared through the immunoSEQ multiplex PCR assay. Drawn from immuneACCESS, this table holds only the in-frame rearrangements with V and J called that TCRdb kept. Clones are partly lost; checked studies trace under half to an unresolved V gene and leave the rest unexplained. In all, the sample holds about 590,000 clones, and roughly 95% of those were seen once. The ten most abundant clones make up 0.09% to 0.13% of the sample. Sequencing input: naive CD8+ T cells sorted from blood. The cell subset or site label for this specimen denotes: CD45RA+CCR7+. Every receptor here comes from a woman aged 25-40 years in good health.

J is TRBJ1-4 and V is TRBV5-6; D gene uncertain. Germline CDR1 reads SGHDT; CDR2 reads YYEEEE. V dropped 0 bases and J dropped 13 bases, with 13 bases sitting between them. The CDR3 spans 13 residues. CDR3 in DNA: TGTGCCAGCAGCTTGGGGTCGGGGATCGGACTGTTTTTT. This codes for CASSLGSGIGLFF.

The chain is built from TRBV29-1 and TRBJ2-7; 8 bases line up with TRBD2. Germline lookup yields CDR1 SQVTM and CDR2 ANQGSEA. V shed 4 bases and J 3 bases; nucleotides not matched to a gene: 11. The CDR3 has 15 amino acids. Here the CDR3 reads CSVVYSAGVDYEQYF. CDR3 DNA: TGCAGCGTTGTCTATTCAGCGGGAGTAGACTACGAGCAGTACTTC.

The chain joins TRBV28 to TRBJ1-1, with TRBD1 identical over 8 bases. This CDR3 contains 16 residues. Germline trimming cut 2 bases from V and 4 bases from J; bases unmatched to any gene: 9. Germline V lookup: CDR1 MDHEN, CDR2 SYDVKM. The CDR3 DNA is TGTGCCAGCAGTTTAAAATCGACAGGGGTGGTCACTGAAGCTTTCTTT. This translates into CASSLKSTGVVTEAFF.

The chain joins TRBV23-1 to TRBJ1-5; D gene ambiguous. TRBV23-1 qualifies as an ORF whose function is uncertain. Between the trimmed V and J ends, which lost 9 bases and 0 bases, there was a span of 9 bases. The CDR3 has 13 amino acids. CDR3 amino acids: CARPRYSNQPQHF. The CDR3 nucleotides read TGCGCCAGACCCAGGTATAGCAATCAGCCCCAGCATTTT.

V and J are TRBV6-5 and TRBJ2-1; 7 positions agree with TRBD2. The trim removed 9 bases at V and 9 bases at J, leaving 8 bases unmatched. Germline CDR1 MNHEY, CDR2 SVGAGI. The CDR3 length is 12 residues. The CDR3 is CASAVSGGEQFF. DNA for the CDR3: TGTGCCAGTGCTGTGTCGGGAGGTGAGCAGTTCTTC.

This clone was seen a single time. This chain uses TRBV14 with TRBJ2-1; D is ambiguous. The V end was cut by 0 bases, the J end by 4 bases, with 13 bases between. Germline CDR1 reads SGHDN; CDR2 reads FVKESK. This CDR3 is 16 amino acids long. CDR3 sequence: CASSQEKGPTYNEQFF. The CDR3 region has the DNA TGTGCCAGCAGCCAAGAGAAGGGTCCGACATACAATGAGCAGTTCTTC.

Comments on this clone: This CDR3 is also generated by other DNA sequences in the sample. The V call is TRBV27, the J call TRBJ1-2; 7 bases agree with TRBD1. Germline assignment: CDR1 MNHEY and CDR2 SMNVEV (reference sequence). The CDR3 sequence is 12 residues long. V shed 6 bases, J shed 2 bases, and the junction held 0 bases outside the gene matches. CDR3 sequence (DNA): TGTGCCAGCAGGACAGGGAACTATGGCTACACCTTC. Translation: CASRTGNYGYTF.

This chain uses TRBV2 with TRBJ2-7; 8 nucleotides match TRBD2. V shed 2 bases and J 3 bases; nucleotides not matched to a gene: 12. The CDR3 has 17 residues. Germline V gene sequence: CDR1 SNHLY, CDR2 FYNNEI. DNA for the CDR3: TGTGCCAGCAGTGAACTTACGGGGGGGGAGGAATACTACGAGCAGTACTTC. It encodes CASSELTGGEEYYEQYF.

This clone was recorded once. The chain couples TRBV7-9 to TRBJ2-1; 8 nucleotides align to TRBD1. Germline values: CDR1 SEHNR, CDR2 FQNEAQ (reference sequence). V was pared by 1 base and J by 9 bases, with 8 bases of the junction left unmatched. The CDR3 consists of 15 residues. In DNA, the CDR3 is TGTGCCAGCAGCTTAGACGACAGGGGATTCGCTGAGCAGTTCTTC. This encodes CASSLDDRGFAEQFF.

This chain uses TRBV10-2 with TRBJ1-1; no clear D gene. With 7 bases removed from V and 1 base from J, the gap between germline ends came to 4 bases. The CDR3 consists of 11 residues. Germline CDR1 is WSHSY and CDR2 is SAAADI. The CDR3 region has the DNA TGCGCCAGCAAGCAGAACACTGAAGCTTTCTTT. It translates to CASKQNTEAFF.

V usage is TRBV27 and J usage is TRBJ2-1; D is unresolved. The CDR3 extends over 13 amino acids. The germline V and J ends were trimmed by 0 bases and 10 bases, with 10 bases remaining between them. The germline V gene encodes CDR1 MNHEY and CDR2 SMNVEV (reference sequence). In DNA, the CDR3 is TGTGCCAGCAGTTTATCCTCACTCGGGGAGCAGTTCTTC. Encoded protein: CASSLSSLGEQFF.

This clone was detected only once. This chain joins TRBV2 and TRBJ1-4; D not certain. Trimming took 6 bases from V and 5 from J, leaving 16 bases between them. CDR1 SNHLY and CDR2 FYNNEI come from the germline V gene. The CDR3 sequence is 15 residues long. The CDR3 DNA reads as TGTGCCAGCAGCACTCGGGAGGGTTGGAATGAAAAACTGTTTTTT. Its translation: CASSTREGWNEKLFF.

V gene TRBV27 combines with J gene TRBJ1-4; TRBD1 aligns across 9 bases. V dropped 5 bases and J dropped 6; count of bases not matched to a gene: 7. In germline, CDR1 is MNHEY, CDR2 SMNVEV (reference sequence). CDR3 length equals 15 residues. The CDR3 protein is CASSNYRGLYEKLFF. CDR3 DNA sequence: TGTGCCAGCAGTAACTACAGGGGGCTTTATGAAAAACTGTTTTTT.

Only one count was recorded for this clone. This chain joins TRBV10-3 and TRBJ2-1; D ambiguous. Germline V gives CDR1 ENHRY, CDR2 SYGVKD. CDR3 length: 14 amino acids. The germline V and J ends were trimmed by 10 bases and 4 bases, with 17 bases remaining between them. CDR3 in amino acids: CATVLESGYNEQFF. The CDR3 DNA follows: TGTGCCACCGTACTGGAATCCGGTTACAATGAGCAGTTCTTC.

Here the CDR3 DNA reads TGTGCCAGTAGTATGAACAGTTTGTACAATGAGCAGTTCTTC. This translates into CASSMNSLYNEQFF. The chain uses TRBV19 and TRBJ2-1; D remains ambiguous. V dropped 3 bases and J dropped 4 bases, with 10 bases sitting between them. CDR1 and CDR2 (germline): LNHDA, SQIVND (reference sequence). This CDR3 is built from 14 residues.

The chain has TRBV7-9 and TRBJ2-7, with 15 positions matching TRBD2. The ends lost 3 bases at V and 6 bases at J; junction bases unmatched: 3. The germline V gene has CDR1 SEHNR and CDR2 FQNEAQ (reference sequence). This CDR3 has 15 residues. The CDR3 region has the DNA TGTGCCAGCAGCTTGGGACTAGCGGGAGGAGGCGAGCAGTACTTC. This translates into CASSLGLAGGGEQYF.

The chain combines TRBV9 with TRBJ2-3, with TRBD2 matching 10 bases. The CDR3 has 20 amino acids. J lost 1 base, V lost 0 bases, and 14 bases had no gene match. CDR1 and CDR2 from the germline V gene are SGDLS and YYNGEE. The CDR3 here is CASSVGLAGAGLWGTDTQYF. The CDR3 coding sequence is TGTGCCAGCAGCGTAGGTCTAGCGGGAGCCGGGCTGTGGGGCACAGATACGCAGTATTTT.

This chain links TRBV6-6 with TRBJ1-4; D is ambiguous. The CDR3 loop spans 11 amino acids. V was pared by 6 bases and J by 8 bases, with 7 bases between. Looked up from germline, CDR1 is MNHNY and CDR2 is SVGAGI (reference sequence). As DNA, the CDR3 is TGTGCCAGCAGCCCGTCGGAAAAACTGTTTTTT. This translates into CASSPSEKLFF.

The rearrangement uses TRBV15 and TRBJ1-2; TRBD1 is a possible D gene (6 bases). Germline V CDR1 and CDR2: LNHNV, YYDKDF (reference sequence). The CDR3 has 15 amino acids. V was trimmed by 7 bases and J by 6 bases, leaving 21 bases between them. CDR3 sequence reads: CATTQGWDIRDGYTF. In nucleotides, the CDR3 is TGTGCCACCACCCAGGGTTGGGACATCCGTGATGGCTACACCTTC.

The gene calls are TRBV6-5 and TRBJ1-5; possible D gene TRBD1, 5 bases. Trimming took 4 bases from V and 2 from J, leaving 12 bases between them. This CDR3 has 15 residues. Looked up from germline, CDR1 is MNHEY and CDR2 is SVGAGI. The CDR3 region is CASSSQGNRNQPQHF. Written as DNA, the CDR3 is TGTGCCAGCAGTTCGCAGGGCAATCGCAATCAGCCCCAGCATTTT.

The rearrangement links TRBV5-1 to TRBJ2-5; 12 bases align to TRBD2. Germline CDR1 SGHRS, CDR2 YFSETQ. The CDR3 is made up of 17 amino acids. Trimming cost V 1 base and J 5 bases; bases outside gene matches: 9. The CDR3 DNA is TGCGCCAGCAGCTTGCGCGCCAGGACTAGCGGGACTGAGACCCAGTACTTC. This gives the protein CASSLRARTSGTETQYF.